These 25 T cell receptor beta chains came from one sample sequenced in a study of identifying expanded T cells in peripheral blood. Libraries were prepared by immunoSEQ multiplex PCR; TCRdb keeps only in-frame clonotypes and omits some of them. The sample lists about 86,000 clones, around 84% seen once, with roughly 4.1% in the top ten. Source material: blood. All receptors derive from a person aged 18 to 75 in good health.

This clone is labeled medium-sized (0.01 to 0.1%). The chain recombines TRBV6-4 with TRBJ2-2, with TRBD2 matching over 9 bases. Germline V gene lookup returns CDR1 MRHNA and CDR2 SNTAGT. With 2 bases clipped from V and 2 bases from J, the junction kept 0 bases outside the gene matches. This CDR3 spans 15 amino acids. The CDR3 here is CASSDGTSNTGELFF. CDR3 DNA: TGTGCCAGCAGTGACGGGACTAGCAACACCGGGGAGCTGTTTTTT.

The J gene is TRBJ1-1, the V gene TRBV2; possible D gene TRBD1, 5 bases. Germline V lookup: CDR1 SNHLY, CDR2 FYNNEI. There are 13 residues in the CDR3. Between the trimmed V and J ends, which lost 3 bases and 5 bases, there was a span of 10 bases. This CDR3 reads CASSDLGVTEAFF. CDR3 bases: TGTGCCAGCAGTGACCTGGGGGTGACTGAAGCTTTCTTT.

This chain joins TRBV6-6 and TRBJ2-1, with TRBD1 matching 9 bases. Germline V lookup: CDR1 MNHNY, CDR2 SVGAGI (reference sequence). CDR3 length equals 13 residues. J was trimmed by 7 bases and V by 7 bases; bases with no gene match: 5. CDR3 sequence: CASTGTGLNEQFF. CDR3 nucleotide sequence: TGTGCCAGCACGGGGACAGGGTTGAATGAGCAGTTCTTC.

This rearrangement joins TRBV5-6 to TRBJ1-2, with a tentative D call TRBD1 (6 bases). This CDR3 has 15 amino acids. V was pared by 2 bases and J by 4 bases, with 15 bases between. The V gene's germline CDR1 is SGHDT and CDR2 YYEEEE. The CDR3 coding sequence is TGTGCCAGCAGCTTTGGAGGGGGGTACTTCTATGGCTACACCTTC. This gives the protein CASSFGGGYFYGYTF.

The genes are TRBV30 and TRBJ1-6; D is ambiguous. From germline, CDR1 is GTSNPN and CDR2 SVGIG (reference sequence). The CDR3 sequence is 11 residues long. V lost 4 bases and J 14 bases, leaving 12 bases between the germline ends. The CDR3 reads CAWKTGGALHF. In DNA form, the CDR3 reads TGTGCCTGGAAAACGGGTGGGGCCCTCCACTTT.

The genes are TRBV6-5 and TRBJ1-4, with D perhaps matching TRBD1 (5 bases). The CDR3 length is 13 residues. Trimming took 2 bases from V and 12 from J, leaving 13 bases between them. CDR1 MNHEY and CDR2 SVGAGI come from the germline V gene. The CDR3 loop reads CASSYLGHSQLFF. The CDR3 coding sequence is TGTGCCAGCAGTTACCTTGGACACTCTCAACTGTTTTTT.

In this sample, this clone turned up a few times. The rearrangement links TRBV19 to TRBJ2-7; no definite D call. In germline, CDR1 is LNHDA, CDR2 SQIVND (reference sequence). This CDR3 is built from 12 residues. With 4 bases removed from V and 7 bases from J, the gap between germline ends came to 11 bases. The CDR3 DNA reads as TGTGCCAGTAGTACCGACCCCTGGGAGCAGTACTTC. Protein sequence: CASSTDPWEQYF.

The genes are TRBV6-5 and TRBJ1-2, with D unclear. Germline V gives CDR1 MNHEY, CDR2 SVGAGI. With 0 bases removed from V and 1 base from J, the gap between germline ends came to 12 bases. The length of the CDR3 is 16 residues. CDR3 coding DNA: TGTGCCAGCAGTTACTCAACCGCGGCAGTTAACTATGGCTACACCTTC. This encodes CASSYSTAAVNYGYTF.

In its sample, this clone was seen a few times. The chain has TRBV10-1 and TRBJ1-5; TRBD1 is a possible D gene (5 bases). CDR1 and CDR2 from the germline V gene are WNHNN and SYGVQD (reference sequence). This CDR3 spans 19 amino acids. V gave up 2 bases and J gave up 0 bases, with 20 bases separating them. Here the CDR3 reads CASSEQWDGRFYSNQPQHF. The CDR3 DNA reads as TGCGCCAGCAGTGAGCAGTGGGACGGGAGATTCTATAGCAATCAGCCCCAGCATTTT.

This rearrangement joins TRBV14 to TRBJ1-2, with D unresolved. This CDR3 has 14 residues. Germline CDR1 is SGHDN and CDR2 is FVKESK. V was pared by 1 base and J by 3 bases, with 9 bases between. The CDR3 coding sequence is TGTGCCAGCAGCCAAGTAGGAGGGTACTATGGCTACACCTTC. Translating gives CASSQVGGYYGYTF. The variable domain in full, with the rest retrieved from reference TRBV14 and TRBJ1-2, is EAGVTQFPSHSVIEKGQTVTLRCDPISGHDNLYWYRRVMGKEIKFLLHFVKESKQDESGMPNNRFLAERTGGTYSTLKVQPAELEDSGVYFCASSQVGGYYGYTFGSGTRLTVV.

The chain links TRBV6-5 to TRBJ1-2; the D gene is possibly TRBD1 (6 bases). Germline V gene data show CDR1 as MNHEY and CDR2 as SVGAGI. The CDR3 spans 13 residues. Trimming stripped 2 bases from V and 4 bases from J, with 8 bases between. The CDR3: CASSYTGSYGYTF. DNA for the CDR3: TGTGCCAGCAGTTACACAGGGAGCTATGGCTACACCTTC.

This chain joins TRBV7-2 and TRBJ1-5; D remains ambiguous. Germline CDR1 SGHTA, CDR2 FQGNSA. The V gene lost 5 bases and the J gene lost 0 bases, with 5 bases spanning the gap. The CDR3 extends over 13 amino acids. The CDR3 DNA reads TGTGCCAGCAGCAGGGATAGCAATCAGCCCCAGCATTTT. As protein: CASSRDSNQPQHF.

This chain uses TRBV29-1 with TRBJ1-5; TRBD1 aligns across 8 bases. The V gene's germline CDR1 is SQVTM and CDR2 ANQGSEA. This CDR3 comprises 13 residues. J was trimmed by 5 bases and V by 4 bases; bases with no gene match: 4. The CDR3 DNA sequence: TGCAGCGTTGCGCCGGACAGGGATCAGCCCCAGCATTTT. Residues: CSVAPDRDQPQHF.

The chain carries TRBV6-1 and TRBJ1-5, with D possibly TRBD1 on 5 matching bases. The CDR3 sequence is 18 residues long. CDR1 and CDR2 (germline): MNHNS, SASEGT. Trimming took off 1 base at V and 5 bases at J, with 21 bases between the two ends. The CDR3 spells CASSEVGIRFRVDQPQHF. CDR3 nucleotides: TGTGCCAGCAGTGAAGTCGGCATACGTTTCAGGGTCGATCAGCCCCAGCATTTT.

The chain links TRBV30 to TRBJ1-1; D uncertain. Germline CDR1 GTSNPN, CDR2 SVGIG (reference sequence). CDR3 length equals 13 residues. V lost 0 bases and J lost 0, with 5 bases in between. DNA for the CDR3: TGTGCCTGGAGTGTATCCATGAACACTGAAGCTTTCTTT. This translates into CAWSVSMNTEAFF.

The chain's CDR3 is CASSLIIRGAQETQYF. In DNA, the CDR3 is TGTGCCAGCAGCTTAATAATCCGGGGGGCCCAAGAGACCCAGTACTTC. The chain combines TRBV7-8 with TRBJ2-5; D might be TRBD2 (7 bases). Germline V lookup: CDR1 SGHVS, CDR2 FQNEAQ. CDR3 size: 16 residues. V was clipped by 2 bases and J by 1 base, with 14 bases between them.

This chain connects TRBV7-8 to TRBJ1-4; D gene uncertain. CDR3 length: 14 amino acids. The germline V gene has CDR1 SGHVS and CDR2 FQNEAQ. Trimming left V 2 bases short and J 0 bases short, with 4 bases between. DNA for the CDR3: TGTGCCAGCAGCTTACTAACAACTAATGAAAAACTGTTTTTT. Translated, it gives CASSLLTTNEKLFF.

The rearrangement uses TRBV30 and TRBJ1-3; no definite D call. Trimming shortened V by 3 bases and J by 4 bases, and 7 bases separated the two germline ends. The CDR3 has 12 amino acids. Germline CDR1 GTSNPN, CDR2 SVGIG (reference sequence). CDR3: CAWRYIGNTIYF. The CDR3 DNA is TGTGCCTGGAGATATATAGGAAACACCATATATTTT.

The rearrangement uses TRBV19 and TRBJ1-5, with D possibly TRBD1 on 6 matching bases. The germline V and J ends were trimmed by 3 bases and 6 bases, with 18 bases remaining between them. Germline V CDR1 and CDR2: LNHDA, SQIVND (reference sequence). This CDR3 contains 16 residues. The CDR3 protein is CASSISPGGVGQPQHF. CDR3 DNA: TGTGCCAGTAGTATCAGTCCCGGGGGCGTGGGTCAGCCCCAGCATTTT.

The CDR3 DNA follows: TGCGCCAGCAGCTCCGGTTTGTCAAGATTCTATGGCTACACCTTC. It specifies CASSSGLSRFYGYTF. The chain couples TRBV5-1 to TRBJ1-2; no clear D. This CDR3 region has 15 residues. Trimming removed 3 bases from V and 4 bases from J, with 16 bases in between. Germline V gene sequence: CDR1 SGHRS, CDR2 YFSETQ.

J is TRBJ1-2 and V is TRBV27, with D uncertain. The CDR3 consists of 14 residues. Germline V gene lookup returns CDR1 MNHEY and CDR2 SMNVEV (reference sequence). Trimming removed 5 bases from V and 5 bases from J, with 15 bases in between. The CDR3 sequence is CASSLTGRSYGYTF. The CDR3 DNA reads as TGTGCCAGCAGTCTAACCGGGAGATCGTATGGCTACACCTTC.

This chain joins TRBV5-8 and TRBJ1-2, with D unclear. Trimming cost V 2 bases and J 2 bases, with 7 bases left between them. Germline V gene lookup returns CDR1 SGHTS and CDR2 YDEGEE. CDR3 size: 13 residues. CDR3 nucleotide sequence: TGTGCCAGCAGCTTTAACAGAAACTATGGCTACACCTTC. The encoded protein is CASSFNRNYGYTF.

J is TRBJ2-2 and V is TRBV7-8; D is uncertain. Between the trimmed V and J ends, which lost 3 bases and 6 bases, there was a span of 8 bases. Germline CDR1 and CDR2: SGHVS and FQNEAQ. The CDR3 loop spans 13 amino acids. Here the CDR3 reads CASSFGSAGELFF. The CDR3 DNA follows: TGTGCCAGCAGCTTCGGCAGTGCCGGGGAGCTGTTTTTT. Full variable domain (missing parts from reference TRBV7-8 and TRBJ2-2): GAGVSQSPRYKVAKRGQDVALRCDPISGHVSLFWYQQALGQGPEFLTYFQNEAQLDKSGLPSDRFFAERPEGSVSTLKIQRTQQEDSAVYLCASSFGSAGELFFGEGSRLTVL.

This chain connects TRBV7-9 to TRBJ1-6; D might be TRBD1 (5 bases). Trimming shortened V by 5 bases and J by 7 bases, and 15 bases separated the two germline ends. There are 15 residues in the CDR3. Germline-derived CDR1 and CDR2 are SEHNR and FQNEAQ (reference sequence). CDR3 sequence reads: CASSEGDSGNSPLHF. CDR3 sequence (DNA): TGTGCCAGCAGCGAAGGGGATTCTGGGAATTCACCCCTCCACTTT.

This chain links TRBV15 with TRBJ2-2, with D possibly TRBD1 on 6 matching bases. Trimming shortened V by 0 bases and J by 7 bases, and 12 bases separated the two germline ends. This CDR3 region has 15 residues. Germline V gene data show CDR1 as LNHNV and CDR2 as YYDKDF (reference sequence). The CDR3 sequence: CATSRDRGRNGELFF. CDR3 nucleotides: TGTGCCACCAGCAGAGACAGGGGTCGGAACGGGGAGCTGTTTTTT.